Listed below are T cell receptor beta chains from one sample, sequenced in a study of control samples from healthy donors and cancer patients. Generated by immunoSEQ multiplex PCR, the TCRdb table keeps only in-frame clones and is missing some. The sample has about 270,000 clones, roughly 87% seen once; the top ten hold about 14%. The specimen was PBMCs. The receptors stem from an older woman with lung cancer. The CDR3 runs from the conserved cysteine through the conserved F or W. Fields, in order: CDR3 length, V gene, D gene, J gene, CDR3 protein, CDR3 DNA. A D gene is named only where the DNA matches it firmly.

>13|TRBV7-2|NA|TRBJ1-6
CASSLVADSPLHF
TGTGCCAGCAGCTTAGTGGCGGATTCACCCCTCCACTTT
>15|TRBV5-1|TRBD2|TRBJ2-1
CASSFNLAGDDEQFF
TGCGCCAGCAGCTTTAACCTAGCGGGAGATGATGAGCAGTTCTTC
>14|TRBV6-6|NA|TRBJ1-6
CASSYSRPLSPLHF
TGTGCCAGCAGTTACTCGAGGCCTTTATCACCCCTCCACTTT
>15|TRBV5-1|TRBD2|TRBJ2-3
CASSLAGGLTDTQYF
TGCGCCAGCAGCTTAGCGGGGGGCCTCACAGATACGCAGTATTTT
>19|TRBV12-5|TRBD2|TRBJ2-1
CASGLVRTSGRASYNEQFF
TGTGCTAGTGGTTTGGTACGGACTAGCGGGAGGGCCTCCTACAATGAGCAGTTCTTC
>13|TRBV10-1|TRBD2|TRBJ2-5
CASSGTSKETQYF
TGCGCCAGCAGTGGGACTAGTAAAGAGACCCAGTACTTC
>16|TRBV5-1|NA|TRBJ1-4
CASSAGNRATNEKLFF
TGCGCCAGCAGCGCGGGGAACAGAGCAACTAATGAAAAACTGTTTTTT
>14|TRBV2|NA|TRBJ1-6
CASRDGAYNSPLHF
TGTGCCAGCAGGGATGGGGCCTATAATTCACCCCTCCACTTT
>17|TRBV7-8|TRBD1|TRBJ2-1
CASSSGQADYSYNEQFF
TGTGCCAGCAGCTCCGGACAGGCCGATTACTCCTACAATGAGCAGTTCTTC
>17|TRBV19|TRBD1|TRBJ1-5
CASSTLGQGVSNQPQHF
TGTGCCAGTAGTACCCTAGGACAGGGGGTTAGCAATCAGCCCCAGCATTTT
>19|TRBV3-1/TRBV3-2|NA|TRBJ2-1
CASSPLAPYRESSYNEQFF
TGTGCCAGCAGCCCCCTAGCCCCCTACAGGGAAAGCTCCTACAATGAGCAGTTCTTC
>15|TRBV5-1|TRBD1|TRBJ1-1
CASSLARNRGAEAFF
TGCGCCAGCAGCTTGGCAAGGAACAGGGGTGCTGAAGCTTTCTTT
>14|TRBV5-4|NA|TRBJ2-3
CASSSSLAIDTQYF
TGTGCCAGCAGCTCATCCTTAGCGATAGATACGCAGTATTTT
>15|TRBV18|TRBD1|TRBJ1-5
CASSWGQVDNQPQHF
TGTGCCAGCTCCTGGGGACAGGTCGACAATCAGCCCCAGCATTTT
>14|TRBV3-1/TRBV3-2|NA|TRBJ2-7
CASSRGDNSYEQYF
TGTGCCAGCAGCCGAGGGGACAACTCCTACGAGCAGTACTTC
>14|TRBV27|TRBD1|TRBJ1-2
CASSLQGANYGYTF
TGTGCCAGCAGCCTACAGGGGGCTAACTATGGCTACACCTTC
>16|TRBV7-8|TRBD1|TRBJ1-5
CASSRGGGTGYQPQHF
TGTGCCAGCAGCCGAGGAGGTGGGACAGGTTATCAGCCCCAGCATTTT
>15|TRBV19|TRBD1|TRBJ2-7
CASSTWTGGPYEQYF
TGTGCCAGTAGTACCTGGACAGGGGGCCCCTACGAGCAGTACTTC